The 2 T cell receptor beta chains below all came from one sample that was sequenced in a study of blood T cell repertoires in COVID-19. Generated by immunoSEQ multiplex PCR, the TCRdb table keeps only in-frame clones and is missing some. The sample consists of roughly 260,000 clones, 80% to 90% of them appearing once. The sequenced sample consisted of peripheral blood. These receptor sequences come from a woman aged 50 to 65 with acute or convalescent COVID-19.

This clone is a singleton in its sample. The V gene is TRBV28, the J gene TRBJ1-2; D not resolved. This CDR3 spans 12 amino acids. Germline CDR1 MDHEN, CDR2 SYDVKM. Deletions cut 6 bases from V and 5 bases from J, with 10 bases between. The CDR3 DNA reads as TGTGCCAGCAGCTGGACTTTATATGGCTACACCTTC. It specifies CASSWTLYGYTF.

V gene TRBV19 combines with J gene TRBJ1-5; TRBD1 might be the D (5 bases). Looked up from germline, CDR1 is LNHDA and CDR2 is SQIVND (reference sequence). The V end was cut by 4 bases, the J end by 6 bases, with 16 bases between. The CDR3 sequence is 15 residues long. CDR3 in DNA: TGTGCCAGTAGTAAGGGAACCGGGAGGGGTCAGCCCCAGCATTTT. Translated, it gives CASSKGTGRGQPQHF.